Sequencing of this T cell receptor (beta chain) was carried out in a study of cytomegalovirus exposure and HLA in healthy donors. This CDR3 has 13 amino acids. The V gene's germline CDR1 is SNHLY and CDR2 FYNNEI. V was trimmed by 8 bases and J by 2 bases, leaving 11 bases between them. Assay: immunoSEQ multiplex PCR; the TCRdb copy retains only in-frame clones and omits some. The sample has about 75,000 clones; around four fifths are singletons. An approximately 120-subject validation cohort, separate from the roughly 670-subject first cohort, supplied the donors. The material sequenced was PBMCs. This sequence was found in a man aged 25 to 40 in good health and CMV-seronegative. The chain carries TRBV2 and TRBJ2-3; a possible D gene is TRBD2 (7 bases). For the CDR3, the DNA is TGTGCCAGCCAGCGGGACATCACAGATACGCAGTATTTT. This translates into CASQRDITDTQYF.